This passage covers 27 T cell receptor beta chains from one sample sequenced in a study of T cells in localized non-small cell lung cancer. Generated by immunoSEQ multiplex PCR, the TCRdb table keeps only in-frame clones and is missing some. The sample includes 3,000 or so clones, more than 20% seen only once; the top ten take around 15%. The specimen comprised lung tumor tissue, sampled before any cancer treatment. Receptors were obtained from a man aged 35-75 years with stage III lung adenocarcinoma.

This clone was observed a handful of times. The V and J genes are TRBV9 and TRBJ2-3; D remains unclear. V was clipped by 0 bases and J by 4 bases, with 6 bases between them. The CDR3 has 13 residues. Germline CDR1 SGDLS, CDR2 YYNGEE. In nucleotides, the CDR3 is TGTGCCAGCAGCGTAGTTCAGGCAGATACGCAGTATTTT. Protein product: CASSVVQADTQYF.

This chain uses TRBV18 with TRBJ2-4; D not resolved. The CDR3 is 14 amino acids. V lost 0 bases and J lost 4, with 7 bases in between. Germline loops: CDR1 KGHSH, CDR2 LQKENI. The CDR3 reads CASSPPISKNIQYF. In DNA form, the CDR3 reads TGTGCCAGCTCACCACCGATCAGTAAAAACATTCAGTACTTC.

This clone was counted between two and nine times. The V call is TRBV11-3, the J call TRBJ1-5, with 7 nucleotides matching TRBD1. V was clipped by 5 bases and J by 1 base; unmatched bases: 5. This CDR3 comprises 15 residues. Germline values: CDR1 SGHNT, CDR2 YENEEA. CDR3 bases: TGTGCCAGCAGCAGGGGACAGCCGAGCAATCAGCCCCAGCATTTT. Protein product: CASSRGQPSNQPQHF.

The V call is TRBV11-3, the J call TRBJ2-1; 16 nucleotides match TRBD2. The CDR3 sequence is 18 residues long. Germline V lookup: CDR1 SGHNT, CDR2 YENEEA. V trimming: 5 bases; J trimming: 4 bases; junction bases outside the gene matches: 8. CDR3 sequence: CASSPGTSGGDPYNEQFF. In DNA, the CDR3 is TGTGCCAGCAGCCCGGGGACTAGCGGGGGGGACCCGTACAATGAGCAGTTCTTC. Using reference TRBV11-3 and TRBJ2-1 for the parts outside the CDR3, the full variable domain is EAGVVQSPRYKIIEKKQPVAFWCNPISGHNTLYWYLQNLGQGPELLIRYENEEAVDDSQLPKDRFSAERLKGVDSTLKIQPAELGDSAVYLCASSPGTSGGDPYNEQFFGPGTRLTVL.

J is TRBJ2-6 and V is TRBV11-3; D ambiguous. This CDR3 has 17 amino acids. Trimming stripped 5 bases from V and 0 bases from J, with 14 bases between. Germline CDR1 and CDR2: SGHNT and YENEEA. The CDR3 DNA reads TGTGCCAGCAGCCCGCGATCTAGGGCCTCTGGGGCCAACGTCCTGACTTTC. The encoded protein is CASSPRSRASGANVLTF. The full variable domain, rest sourced from reference TRBV11-3 and TRBJ2-6, is EAGVVQSPRYKIIEKKQPVAFWCNPISGHNTLYWYLQNLGQGPELLIRYENEEAVDDSQLPKDRFSAERLKGVDSTLKIQPAELGDSAVYLCASSPRSRASGANVLTFGAGSRLTVL.

J is TRBJ2-7 and V is TRBV28; a weak D match, TRBD2 (6 bases). The CDR3 is 16 residues long. V dropped 4 bases and J dropped 9 bases, with 25 bases sitting between them. Germline loops: CDR1 MDHEN, CDR2 SYDVKM. The CDR3 region is CASSSSGRRLVDGQYF. The CDR3 coding sequence is TGTGCCAGCAGTTCGTCAGGGAGGAGACTAGTGGACGGGCAGTACTTC.

Within the sample, this clone is medium-sized. As DNA, the CDR3 is TGTGCCTGGAGTGGTGGGACAGGGTCTCTTAATTTGGGTGGCTACACCTTC. Translating it yields CAWSGGTGSLNLGGYTF. The rearrangement links TRBV30 to TRBJ1-2; 9 nucleotides line up with TRBD1. Trimming at V came to 1 base and at J to 7 bases, leaving 16 bases not matched to a gene. Germline CDR1 is GTSNPN and CDR2 is SVGIG (reference sequence). CDR3 length: 17 residues.

The V gene is TRBV29-1, the J gene TRBJ1-1, with D possibly TRBD1 on 5 matching bases. Germline V gives CDR1 SQVTM, CDR2 ANQGSEA. V dropped 7 bases and J dropped 5 bases, with 14 bases sitting between them. The CDR3 loop spans 12 amino acids. CDR3 loop: CSAPRGGTEAFF. CDR3 in DNA: TGCAGCGCGCCAAGGGGAGGTACTGAAGCTTTCTTT.

This clone was counted between two and nine times. The rearrangement uses TRBV11-3 and TRBJ1-1; D not resolved. The germline CDR1 and CDR2 sequences are SGHNT and YENEEA. V gave up 3 bases and J gave up 6 bases, with 17 bases separating them. This CDR3 has 15 amino acids. The CDR3 DNA reads TGTGCCAGCAGCTTGGTAGGGCCCGATGGGGCTGAAGCTTTCTTT. Its translation is CASSLVGPDGAEAFF.

This chain joins TRBV10-2 and TRBJ2-3, with 7 bases identical to TRBD2. The V gene end was trimmed by 6 bases and the J gene end by 2 bases; junction bases not matched to a gene: 11. The CDR3 loop spans 16 amino acids. The germline gives CDR1 WSHSY, CDR2 SAAADI. CDR3 sequence: CASRIPPSGSTDTQYF. In DNA, the CDR3 is TGCGCCAGCAGAATACCGCCTAGCGGTTCCACAGATACGCAGTATTTT.

CDR3 DNA sequence: TGTGCCAGCACCCCTTGGGACAGCTATAGGGAAGCTTTCTTT. Residues: CASTPWDSYREAFF. The chain combines TRBV28 with TRBJ1-1; TRBD1 agrees at 7 bases. The CDR3 spans 14 residues. Germline values: CDR1 MDHEN, CDR2 SYDVKM. V dropped 7 bases and J dropped 8; count of bases not matched to a gene: 13.

A few counts support this clone. The chain employs TRBV6-8 and TRBJ2-7, with D possibly being TRBD2 (6 bases). Trimming took off 2 bases at V and 2 bases at J, with 10 bases between the two ends. This CDR3 region has 14 residues. Germline V gene lookup returns CDR1 MNHGY and CDR2 SAAAGT. The CDR3 protein is CASSYRDLAYEQYF. The CDR3 region has the DNA TGTGCCAGCAGTTACAGGGACTTGGCCTACGAGCAGTACTTC.

This clone was seen more than once but under ten times. One junction end does not reproduce the germline sequence, and a read error may be involved. This chain uses TRBV6-8 with TRBJ2-3, with TRBD2 matching 7 bases. The CDR3 has 14 amino acids. Germline V gene sequence: CDR1 MNHGY, CDR2 SAAAGT. The CDR3 region is CAISAGAGLDTQYF. CDR3 DNA: TGTGCCATCAGTGCGGGAGCAGGGCTAGATACGCAGTATTTT.

The J gene is TRBJ2-4, the V gene TRBV6-8; a possible D gene is TRBD1 (6 bases). The germline V and J ends were trimmed by 5 bases and 0 bases, with 14 bases remaining between them. The CDR3 length is 16 residues. Per the germline V gene, CDR1 is MNHGY and CDR2 is SAAAGT. This CDR3 is CASSEPDRLAKNIQYF. Here the CDR3 DNA reads TGTGCCAGCAGTGAGCCCGACAGGCTAGCCAAAAACATTCAGTACTTC.

This clone has just a few counts. The chain couples TRBV6-8 to TRBJ1-1, with D hard to call. Germline loops: CDR1 MNHGY, CDR2 SAAAGT. Trimming removed 7 bases from V and 1 base from J, with 10 bases in between. This CDR3 spans 13 amino acids. The CDR3 is CASKVPGNTEAFF. The CDR3 coding sequence is TGTGCCAGCAAGGTTCCGGGGAACACTGAAGCTTTCTTT.

The chain links TRBV30 to TRBJ1-2; D is possibly TRBD1 (6 bases). Germline-derived CDR1 and CDR2 are GTSNPN and SVGIG (reference sequence). This CDR3 is 12 amino acids long. The CDR3 DNA sequence: TGTGCTCTTTTTGGGGGGGCGCATGGCTACACCTTC. Protein: CALFGGAHGYTF.

This clone appeared a few times. V and J are TRBV11-1 and TRBJ2-7, with TRBD2 matching 9 bases. Unmatched junction bases numbered 9, after V lost 0 bases and J lost 3 bases. The CDR3 has 17 amino acids. The V gene's germline CDR1 is SGHAT and CDR2 FQDESV (reference sequence). The CDR3 DNA reads as TGTGCCAGCAGCTTAGCTGTCCAGCGGGGGGCCGTCTACGAGCAGTACTTC. Its protein product is CASSLAVQRGAVYEQYF.

Within the sample, this clone is medium-sized. The CDR3, as DNA: TGTGCCAGCGGTCCCGGAGTAGGGTCTAACTACGAGCAGTACTTC. It encodes CASGPGVGSNYEQYF. The chain recombines TRBV11-3 with TRBJ2-7; the D is unclear. This CDR3 spans 15 amino acids. The germline gives CDR1 SGHNT, CDR2 YENEEA. The ends were cut back, 8 bases at V and 3 bases at J, with 20 bases in the middle.

Worth noting for this clone: The sample has other DNA sequences that encode this CDR3 too. The chain is built from TRBV11-3 and TRBJ2-2; no reliable D call. CDR3 length equals 14 residues. CDR1 is SGHNT, CDR2 YENEEA, per germline. V dropped 1 base and J dropped 2 bases, with 5 bases sitting between them. The CDR3 DNA reads TGTGCCAGCAGCTTAGTCAGTAACACCGGGGAGCTGTTTTTT. This translates into CASSLVSNTGELFF.

This clone turned up a few times. This rearrangement joins TRBV11-3 to TRBJ2-7; the D is unclear. This CDR3 has 14 residues. Trimming cost V 6 bases and J 0 bases, with 12 bases left between them. Germline V CDR1 and CDR2: SGHNT, YENEEA. The chain's CDR3 is CASSRTLLSYEQYF. In DNA, the CDR3 is TGTGCCAGCAGTCGGACCCTCCTCTCCTACGAGCAGTACTTC. The full variable domain, its missing parts supplied by reference TRBV11-3 and TRBJ2-7, is EAGVVQSPRYKIIEKKQPVAFWCNPISGHNTLYWYLQNLGQGPELLIRYENEEAVDDSQLPKDRFSAERLKGVDSTLKIQPAELGDSAVYLCASSRTLLSYEQYFGPGTRLTVT.

V and J are TRBV23-1 and TRBJ2-3; D is uncertain. TRBV23-1 is filed as an ORF, its function uncertain. The CDR3 spans 13 residues. V was shortened by 6 bases and J by 2 bases, with 9 bases between the two germline ends. The DNA for the CDR3 is TGCGCCAGCAGCAATAAGAACACAGATACGCAGTATTTT. Protein sequence: CASSNKNTDTQYF.

This chain joins TRBV7-1 and TRBJ1-3, with 7 bases that match TRBD1. TRBV7-1 is an ORF; its function is uncertain. With 4 bases clipped from V and 3 bases from J, the junction kept 3 bases outside the gene matches. The CDR3 is 14 residues long. The CDR3 loop reads CASSLRGHGNTIYF. The CDR3 bases are TGTGCCAGCAGCTTAAGGGGGCATGGAAACACCATATATTTT.

This clone is large. In DNA, the CDR3 is TGTGCCAGCTCACTTAACCGGGGTGAAGCTTTCTTT. Its protein product is CASSLNRGEAFF. This chain joins TRBV18 and TRBJ1-1; D uncertain. Deletions cut 4 bases from V and 7 bases from J, with 10 bases between. Germline V lookup: CDR1 KGHSH, CDR2 LQKENI. The CDR3 runs 12 residues.

Written as DNA, the CDR3 is TGTGCCAGCGTAACCTCCGGACTAGCCAGGGAGCTGTTTTTT. This encodes CASVTSGLARELFF. The chain combines TRBV28 with TRBJ2-2; 8 bases fit TRBD2. The CDR3 sequence is 14 residues long. Germline V gene data show CDR1 as MDHEN and CDR2 as SYDVKM. With 8 bases clipped from V and 9 bases from J, the junction kept 11 bases outside the gene matches.

The V call is TRBV1, the J call TRBJ2-7; the table's D call, TRBD1, has no DNA check behind it. TRBV1 counts as a pseudogene. The CDR3 has 15 residues. DNA for the CDR3: TGCACCAGCAGTAACAGGGTTCTAGGATCGTACGAGCAGTACTTC. Translating it yields CTSSNRVLGSYEQYF.

This clone occurred a few times. The rearrangement links TRBV6-8 to TRBJ2-3; 8 bases match TRBD2. V dropped 6 bases and J dropped 4; count of bases not matched to a gene: 18. There are 18 residues in the CDR3. Germline V CDR1 and CDR2: MNHGY, SAAAGT. CDR3 amino acids: CASSPFPIATSVADTQYF. DNA for the CDR3: TGTGCCAGCAGCCCCTTTCCCATCGCGACTAGCGTGGCAGATACGCAGTATTTT.

The rearrangement joins TRBV1 to TRBJ2-3. TRBV1 is deemed a pseudogene. There are 18 residues in the CDR3. The CDR3 reads CASSQDGDLVTSTDTQYF. The CDR3 DNA reads TGCGCCAGCAGCCAAGATGGGGACCTTGTGACTAGCACAGATACGCAGTATTTT.